Detailed here is one T cell receptor beta chain. The J segment lost 2 bases and the V segment lost 6 bases, leaving 13 bases of the junction unmatched. From germline, CDR1 is MNHEY and CDR2 SMNVEV (reference sequence). This CDR3 contains 16 residues. The table came from immunoSEQ multiplex PCR; TCRdb's copy has only in-frame clones and leaves some out. Among under 450,000 clones, about 95% were seen once, and the ten largest hold 0.015% to 0.02%. This sample is part of a study of shared T cell receptors in the human thymus. This sequence was found in a human donor. The chain combines TRBV27 with TRBJ2-7, with 7 bases matching TRBD2. The sample was thymocytes. The DNA of the CDR3 is TGTGCCAGCAGCCCCGGGACTACCTCAGGAACCTACGAGCAGTACTTC. This sequence encodes CASSPGTTSGTYEQYF.